This entry describes one T cell receptor beta chain. These data come from a study of graft-versus-host responses after intestinal transplantation. The germline V and J ends were trimmed by 3 bases and 7 bases, with 3 bases remaining between them. From germline, CDR1 is LNHDA and CDR2 SQIVND (reference sequence). The CDR3 consists of 11 residues. Produced via immunoSEQ multiplex PCR; TCRdb's table is partial and in-frame only. This table has about 97,000 clones, 80% to 95% appearing once. Material: PBMCs, obtained roughly 68 weeks after intestinal transplant. V gene TRBV19 combines with J gene TRBJ1-4; no clear D. This receptor was taken from a human patient who received an intestinal transplant, so some T cells may come from the graft donor. The CDR3: CASSIGEKLFF. The CDR3 DNA follows: TGTGCCAGTAGTATTGGTGAAAAACTGTTTTTT.